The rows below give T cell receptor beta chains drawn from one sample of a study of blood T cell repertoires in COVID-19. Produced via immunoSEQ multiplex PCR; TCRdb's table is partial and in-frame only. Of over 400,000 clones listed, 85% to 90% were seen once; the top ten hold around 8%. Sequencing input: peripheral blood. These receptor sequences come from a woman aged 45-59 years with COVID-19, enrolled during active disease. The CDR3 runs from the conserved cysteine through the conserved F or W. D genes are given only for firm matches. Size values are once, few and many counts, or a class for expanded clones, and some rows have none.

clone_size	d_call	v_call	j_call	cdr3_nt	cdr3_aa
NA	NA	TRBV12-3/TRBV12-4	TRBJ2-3	TGTGCCTCGGTTCGCGGAGATACGCAGTATTTT	CASVRGDTQYF
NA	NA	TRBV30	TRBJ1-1	TGTGCCTTACAGCCGTCTAACACTGAAGCTTTCTTT	CALQPSNTEAFF
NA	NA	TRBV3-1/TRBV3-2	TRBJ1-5	TGTGCCAGCAGCCTAGAAGCGAGCAATCAGCCCCAGCATTTT	CASSLEASNQPQHF
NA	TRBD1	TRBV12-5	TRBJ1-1	TGTGCTAGTGGTTTGGACAAACAGGGGAGCACTGAAGGTGAAGCTTTCTTT	CASGLDKQGSTEGEAFF
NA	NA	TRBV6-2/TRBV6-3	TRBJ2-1	TGTGCCAGCAGTTACACTAATTGGGATGAGCAGTTCTTC	CASSYTNWDEQFF
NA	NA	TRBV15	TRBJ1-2	TGTGCCACCAGCAGGGGCTATACCTACACCTTC	CATSRGYTYTF
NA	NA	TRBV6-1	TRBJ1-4	TGTGCCAGCAGTGAAGCGGCGGATAATGAAAAACTGTTTTTT	CASSEAADNEKLFF
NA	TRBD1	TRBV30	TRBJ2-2	TGTGCCTGGATTGGGACAGCGAACACCGGGGAGCTGTTTTTT	CAWIGTANTGELFF
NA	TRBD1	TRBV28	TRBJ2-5	TGTGCCAGCAGGCAGACAGGGGAAGGAGAGACCCAGTACTTC	CASRQTGEGETQYF
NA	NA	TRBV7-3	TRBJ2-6	TGTGCCAGCAGCCTCGACATGAGGGCCAACGTCCTGACTTTC	CASSLDMRANVLTF
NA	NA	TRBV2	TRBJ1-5	TGTGCCAGCAGTGAAGGCCAACAGCCCAATCAGCCCCAGCATTTT	CASSEGQQPNQPQHF
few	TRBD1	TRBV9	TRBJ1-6	TGTGCCAGCAACCTCCAGGGGGCAGCTAATTCACCCCTCCACTTT	CASNLQGAANSPLHF
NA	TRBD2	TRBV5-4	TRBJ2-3	TGTGCCAGCAGCCTTAGCGGGGGGGATCTTATAGTAGATACGCAGTATTTT	CASSLSGGDLIVDTQYF
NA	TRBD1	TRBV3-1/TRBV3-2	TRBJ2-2	TGTGCCAGCAGCCAATGGCTTCCGGGACAGGGAATTGGGGAGCTGTTTTTT	CASSQWLPGQGIGELFF
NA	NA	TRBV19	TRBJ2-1	TGTGCCAGTAGTATCAGGGATGCCTACAATGAGCAGTTCTTC	CASSIRDAYNEQFF
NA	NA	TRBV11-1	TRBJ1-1	TGTGCCAGCAGCTTAGATCCATCCGGAGAAGCAGCTTTCTTT	CASSLDPSGEAAFF
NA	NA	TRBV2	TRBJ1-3	TGTGCCAGCAAAAGGGGCGCGGGAAACACCATATATTTT	CASKRGAGNTIYF
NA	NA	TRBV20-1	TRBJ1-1	TGCAGTGCTAGTGGGGAGGCCACTGAAGCTTTCTTT	CSASGEATEAFF
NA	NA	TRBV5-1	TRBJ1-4	TGCGCCAGCAGCTTGGATTGGTCAGGCGAACTGTTTTTT	CASSLDWSGELFF
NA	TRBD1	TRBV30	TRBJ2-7	TGTGCCTGGAGCAGGGACAGGGTGTACGAGCAGTACTTC	CAWSRDRVYEQYF
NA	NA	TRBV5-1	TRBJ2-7	TGCGCCAGCAGCTTGGGCGGCTACGAGCAGTACTTC	CASSLGGYEQYF
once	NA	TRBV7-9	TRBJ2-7	TGTGCCAGCAGCTCACGACAGTCCCCCTCCTACGAGCAGTACTTC	CASSSRQSPSYEQYF